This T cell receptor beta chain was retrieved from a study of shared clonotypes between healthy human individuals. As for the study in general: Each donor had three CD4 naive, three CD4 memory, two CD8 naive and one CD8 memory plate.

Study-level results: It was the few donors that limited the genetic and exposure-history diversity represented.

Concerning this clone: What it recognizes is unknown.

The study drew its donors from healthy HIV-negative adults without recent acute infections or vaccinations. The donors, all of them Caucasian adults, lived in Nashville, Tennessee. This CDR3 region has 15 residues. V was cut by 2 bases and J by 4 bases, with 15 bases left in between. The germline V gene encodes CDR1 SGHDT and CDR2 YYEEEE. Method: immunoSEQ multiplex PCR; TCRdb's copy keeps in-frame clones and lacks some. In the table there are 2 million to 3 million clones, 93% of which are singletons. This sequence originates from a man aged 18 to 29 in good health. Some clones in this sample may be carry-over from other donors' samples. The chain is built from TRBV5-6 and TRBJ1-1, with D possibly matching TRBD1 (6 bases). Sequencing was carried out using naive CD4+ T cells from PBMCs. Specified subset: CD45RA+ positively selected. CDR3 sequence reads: CASSFPRGAGTEAFF. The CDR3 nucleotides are TGTGCCAGCAGCTTCCCCCGGGGGGCGGGCACTGAAGCTTTCTTT.